The 4 T cell receptor beta chains reported below all come from one sample, sequenced in a study of cytomegalovirus exposure and HLA in healthy donors. A multiplex PCR was run with 60 Vbeta primers and 13 Jbeta primers. Sequencing was performed with immunoSEQ multiplex PCR; in TCRdb, only in-frame clones are kept and a portion is missing. The sample includes some 120,000 clones. Specimen: PBMCs. These receptors came from a man younger than 35 in good health and CMV-seronegative.

The rearrangement uses TRBV6-5 and TRBJ2-7; D is possibly TRBD1 (6 bases). Per the germline V gene, CDR1 is MNHEY and CDR2 is SVGAGI. V lost 2 bases and J lost 5, with 10 bases in between. This CDR3 has 13 amino acids. The CDR3 reads CASSYHRDNEQYF. CDR3 nucleotide sequence: TGTGCCAGCAGTTACCACAGGGACAACGAGCAGTACTTC.

The chain links TRBV5-1 to TRBJ1-1; maybe TRBD1 (6 bases). V lost 3 bases and J lost 0, with 18 bases in between. CDR1 and CDR2 from the germline V gene are SGHRS and YFSETQ. This CDR3 has 17 residues. This chain's CDR3 is CASSWGNVGTMNTEAFF. In DNA form, the CDR3 reads TGCGCCAGCAGCTGGGGAAATGTGGGGACAATGAACACTGAAGCTTTCTTT.

V gene TRBV5-1 combines with J gene TRBJ1-5; D gene ambiguous. Germline V gives CDR1 SGHRS, CDR2 YFSETQ. Trimming left V 0 bases short and J 4 bases short, with 11 bases between. The CDR3 has 15 amino acids. Here the CDR3 DNA reads TGCGCCAGCAGCTTGGGGGCACCTGAAAATCAGCCCCAGCATTTT. Translated, it gives CASSLGAPENQPQHF.

The rearrangement uses TRBV4-1 and TRBJ2-7, with 9 bases matching TRBD1. After removal of 4 bases from V and 4 bases from J, the junction contained 8 bases not matched to a gene. CDR1 is MGHRA, CDR2 YSYEKL, per germline. The CDR3 consists of 15 residues. CDR3 in amino acids: CASSLPGQGDYEQYF. CDR3 nucleotides: TGCGCCAGCAGCCTCCCGGGACAGGGAGATTACGAGCAGTACTTC.